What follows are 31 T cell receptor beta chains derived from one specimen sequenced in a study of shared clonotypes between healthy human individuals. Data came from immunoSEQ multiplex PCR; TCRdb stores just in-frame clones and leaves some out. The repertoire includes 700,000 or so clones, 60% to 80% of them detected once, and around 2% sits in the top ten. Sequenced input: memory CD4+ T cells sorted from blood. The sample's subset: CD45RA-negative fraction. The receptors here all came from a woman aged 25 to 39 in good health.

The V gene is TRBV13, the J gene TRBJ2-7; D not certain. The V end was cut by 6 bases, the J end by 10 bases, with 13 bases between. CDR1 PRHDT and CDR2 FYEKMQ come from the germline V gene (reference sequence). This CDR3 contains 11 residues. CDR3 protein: CASSQGGVQYF. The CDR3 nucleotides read TGTGCCAGCAGTCAAGGTGGAGTACAGTACTTC.

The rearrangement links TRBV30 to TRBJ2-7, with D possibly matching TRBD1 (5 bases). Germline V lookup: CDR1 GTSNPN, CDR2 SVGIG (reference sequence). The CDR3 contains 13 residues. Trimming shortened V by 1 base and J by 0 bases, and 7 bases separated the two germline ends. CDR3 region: CAWSADNSYEQYF. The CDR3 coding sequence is TGTGCCTGGAGTGCGGACAACTCCTACGAGCAGTACTTC.

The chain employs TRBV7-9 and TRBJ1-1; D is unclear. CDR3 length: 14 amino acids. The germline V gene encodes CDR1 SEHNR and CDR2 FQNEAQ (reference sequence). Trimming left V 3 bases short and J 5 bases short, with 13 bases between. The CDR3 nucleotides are TGTGCCAGCAGCTTCGGTAGTCGGGAGACTGAAGCTTTCTTT. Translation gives CASSFGSRETEAFF.

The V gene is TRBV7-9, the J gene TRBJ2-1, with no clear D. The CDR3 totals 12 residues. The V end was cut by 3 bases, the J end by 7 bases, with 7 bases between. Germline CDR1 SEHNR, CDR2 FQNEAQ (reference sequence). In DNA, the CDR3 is TGTGCCAGCAGCTTCGGAGTTAATGAGCAGTTCTTC. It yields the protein CASSFGVNEQFF. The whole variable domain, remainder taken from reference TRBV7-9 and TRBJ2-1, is DTGVSQNPRHKITKRGQNVTFRCDPISEHNRLYWYRQTLGQGPEFLTYFQNEAQLEKSRLLSDRFSAERPKGSFSTLEIQRTEQGDSAMYLCASSFGVNEQFFGPGTRLTVL.

This chain's CDR3 is CASSLAEGKKLFF. The DNA of the CDR3 is TGTGCCAGCAGCTTAGCGGAAGGGAAAAAACTGTTTTTT. The chain carries TRBV7-6 and TRBJ1-4; D uncertain. The germline V gene has CDR1 SGHVS and CDR2 FNYEAQ. Trimming left V 0 bases short and J 9 bases short, with 8 bases between. The CDR3 extends over 13 amino acids.

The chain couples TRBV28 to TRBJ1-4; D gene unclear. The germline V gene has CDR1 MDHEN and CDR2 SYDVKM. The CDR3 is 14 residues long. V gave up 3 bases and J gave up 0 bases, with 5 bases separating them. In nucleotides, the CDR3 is TGTGCCAGCAGTTTGGCTGCAACTAATGAAAAACTGTTTTTT. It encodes CASSLAATNEKLFF.

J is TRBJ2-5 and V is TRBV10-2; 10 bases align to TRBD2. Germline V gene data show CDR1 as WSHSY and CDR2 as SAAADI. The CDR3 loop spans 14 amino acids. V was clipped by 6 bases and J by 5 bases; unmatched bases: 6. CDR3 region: CASSLAGVGETQYF. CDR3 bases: TGCGCCAGCAGCCTAGCGGGAGTCGGGGAGACCCAGTACTTC.

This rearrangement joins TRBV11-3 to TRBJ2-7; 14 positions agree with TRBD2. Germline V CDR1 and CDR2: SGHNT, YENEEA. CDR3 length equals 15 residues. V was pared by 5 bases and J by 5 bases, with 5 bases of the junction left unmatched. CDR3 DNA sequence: TGTGCCAGCAGCACGGGACTAGCGGGAGAAGACGAGCAGTACTTC. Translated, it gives CASSTGLAGEDEQYF.

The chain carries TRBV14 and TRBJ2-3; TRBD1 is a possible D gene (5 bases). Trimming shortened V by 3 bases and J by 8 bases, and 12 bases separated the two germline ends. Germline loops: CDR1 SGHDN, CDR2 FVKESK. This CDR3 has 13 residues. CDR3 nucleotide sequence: TGTGCCAGCAGCCAGCAGGGCTACGGTACGCAGTATTTT. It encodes CASSQQGYGTQYF.

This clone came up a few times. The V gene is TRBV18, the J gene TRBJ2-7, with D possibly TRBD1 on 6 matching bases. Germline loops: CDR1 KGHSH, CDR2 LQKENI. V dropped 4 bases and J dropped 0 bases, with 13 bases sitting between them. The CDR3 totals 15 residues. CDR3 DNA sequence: TGTGCCAGCTCACAAGGGGACACCACCTCCTACGAGCAGTACTTC. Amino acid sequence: CASSQGDTTSYEQYF.

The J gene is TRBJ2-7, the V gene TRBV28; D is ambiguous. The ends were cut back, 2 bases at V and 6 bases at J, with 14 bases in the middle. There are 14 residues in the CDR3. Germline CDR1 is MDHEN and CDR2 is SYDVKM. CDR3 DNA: TGTGCCAGCAGTTTACCCGTTAGGTCTCCCGAGCAGTACTTC. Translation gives CASSLPVRSPEQYF.

CDR3 nucleotides: TGTGCCAGCAGCTTACGTAGGCTAGCAGGCGGCGAGCAGTACTTC. The encoded protein is CASSLRRLAGGEQYF. The rearrangement uses TRBV13 and TRBJ2-7, with TRBD2 as a possible D gene (5 bases). This CDR3 is 15 amino acids long. With 2 bases removed from V and 6 bases from J, the gap between germline ends came to 17 bases. The germline V gene encodes CDR1 PRHDT and CDR2 FYEKMQ (reference sequence).

CDR3 residues: CASSTQRGVTEAFF. CDR3 coding DNA: TGTGCCAGCAGTACCCAACGGGGGGTGACTGAAGCTTTCTTT. The gene calls are TRBV2 and TRBJ1-1, with D possibly TRBD1 on 5 matching bases. The germline V and J ends were trimmed by 5 bases and 5 bases, with 15 bases remaining between them. The CDR3 spans 14 residues. Germline V lookup: CDR1 SNHLY, CDR2 FYNNEI.

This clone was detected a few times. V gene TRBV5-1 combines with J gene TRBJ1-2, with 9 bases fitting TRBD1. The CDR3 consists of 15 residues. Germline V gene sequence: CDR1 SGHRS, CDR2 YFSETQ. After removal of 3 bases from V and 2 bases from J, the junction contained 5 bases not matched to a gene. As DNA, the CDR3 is TGCGCCAGCAGCTCCTACGGGACAGGGAACTATGGCTACACCTTC. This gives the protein CASSSYGTGNYGYTF.

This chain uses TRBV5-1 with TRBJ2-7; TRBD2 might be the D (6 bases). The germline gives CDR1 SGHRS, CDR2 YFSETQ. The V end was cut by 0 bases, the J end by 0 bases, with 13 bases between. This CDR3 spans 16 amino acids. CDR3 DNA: TGCGCCAGCAGCTTGGCCATGGCGGGGCCCTCCTACGAGCAGTACTTC. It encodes CASSLAMAGPSYEQYF.

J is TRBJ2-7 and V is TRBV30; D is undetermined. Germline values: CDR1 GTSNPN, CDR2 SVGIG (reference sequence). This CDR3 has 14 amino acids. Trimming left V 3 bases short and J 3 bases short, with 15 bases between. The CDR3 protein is CAWRSGLSLYEQYF. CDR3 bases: TGTGCCTGGAGGAGTGGCCTTTCACTCTACGAGCAGTACTTC. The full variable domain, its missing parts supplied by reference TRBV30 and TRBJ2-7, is SQTIHQWPATLVQPVGSPLSLECTVEGTSNPNLYWYRQAAGRGLQLLFYSVGIGQISSEVPQNLSASRPQDRQFILSSKKLLLSDSGFYLCAWRSGLSLYEQYFGPGTRLTVT.

CDR3 residues: CAISVGLRQGGVEDQPQHF. The CDR3 DNA sequence: TGTGCCATCAGTGTGGGGTTAAGACAGGGTGGGGTGGAGGACCAGCCCCAGCATTTT. This chain connects TRBV10-3 to TRBJ1-5; 7 positions agree with TRBD1. This CDR3 contains 19 residues. Trimming at V came to 4 bases and at J to 7 bases, leaving 22 bases not matched to a gene. Germline V CDR1 and CDR2: ENHRY, SYGVKD.

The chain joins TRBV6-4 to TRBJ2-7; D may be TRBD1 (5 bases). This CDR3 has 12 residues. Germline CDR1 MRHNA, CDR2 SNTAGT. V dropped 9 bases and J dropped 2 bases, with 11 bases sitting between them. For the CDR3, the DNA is TGTGCCAGTGCAAGGGGCACCTACGAGCAGTACTTC. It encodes CASARGTYEQYF.

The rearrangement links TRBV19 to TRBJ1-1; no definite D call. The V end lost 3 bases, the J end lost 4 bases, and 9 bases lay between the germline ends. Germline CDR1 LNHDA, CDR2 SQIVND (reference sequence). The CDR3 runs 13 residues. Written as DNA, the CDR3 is TGTGCCAGTAGTATCGAGATCCCCACTGAAGCTTTCTTT. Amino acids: CASSIEIPTEAFF.

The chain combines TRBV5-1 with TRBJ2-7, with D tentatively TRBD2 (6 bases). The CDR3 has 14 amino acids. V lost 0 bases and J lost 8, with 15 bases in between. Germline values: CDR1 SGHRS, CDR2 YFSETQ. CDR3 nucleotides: TGCGCCAGCAGCTTGGAGGGCAGGGAGGATAAGCAGTACTTC. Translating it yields CASSLEGREDKQYF.

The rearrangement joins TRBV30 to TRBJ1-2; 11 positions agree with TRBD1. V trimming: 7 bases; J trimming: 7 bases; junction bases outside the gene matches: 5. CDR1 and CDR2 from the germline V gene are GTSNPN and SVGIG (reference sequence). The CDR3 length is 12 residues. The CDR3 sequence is CASGQGAGGYTF. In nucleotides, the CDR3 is TGTGCCTCCGGACAGGGGGCAGGTGGCTACACCTTC.

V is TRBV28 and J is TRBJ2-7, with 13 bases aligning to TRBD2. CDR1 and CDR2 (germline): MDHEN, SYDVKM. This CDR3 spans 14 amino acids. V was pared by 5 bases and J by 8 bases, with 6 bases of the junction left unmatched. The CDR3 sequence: CASSVPGLAGKQYF. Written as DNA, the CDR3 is TGTGCCAGCAGTGTTCCGGGACTAGCGGGAAAGCAGTACTTC.

The CDR3 loop is CASYRDRAGYEQYF. CDR3 DNA: TGTGCCAGCTACCGGGACAGGGCTGGCTACGAGCAGTACTTC. The chain is built from TRBV6-1 and TRBJ2-7, with TRBD1 matching over 9 bases. This CDR3 region has 14 residues. The V gene's germline CDR1 is MNHNS and CDR2 SASEGT. Germline trimming cut 8 bases from V and 3 bases from J; bases unmatched to any gene: 8.

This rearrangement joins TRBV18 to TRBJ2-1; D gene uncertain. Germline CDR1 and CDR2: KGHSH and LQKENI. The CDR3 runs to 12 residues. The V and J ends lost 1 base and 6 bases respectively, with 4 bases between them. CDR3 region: CASSPQSNEQFF. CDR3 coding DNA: TGTGCCAGCTCACCACAGAGCAATGAGCAGTTCTTC.

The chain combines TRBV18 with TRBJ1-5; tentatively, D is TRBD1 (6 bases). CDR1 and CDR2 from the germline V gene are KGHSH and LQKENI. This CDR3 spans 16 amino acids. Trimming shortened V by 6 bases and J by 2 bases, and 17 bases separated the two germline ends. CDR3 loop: CASSQGTFRGNQPQHF. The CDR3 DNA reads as TGTGCCAGCTCTCAGGGGACTTTCCGGGGCAATCAGCCCCAGCATTTT.

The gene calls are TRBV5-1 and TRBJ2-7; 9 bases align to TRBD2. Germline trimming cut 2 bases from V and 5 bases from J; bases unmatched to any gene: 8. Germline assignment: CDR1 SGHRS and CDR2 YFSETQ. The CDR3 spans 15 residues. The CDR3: CASSFGREGLDEQYF. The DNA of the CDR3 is TGCGCCAGCAGCTTTGGGCGGGAGGGCCTCGACGAGCAGTACTTC.

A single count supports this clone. CDR3 in DNA: TGTGCCAGCAGTTTATCGTCGGCAGGACGAGGCAGAAACATTCAGTACTTC. Encoded protein: CASSLSSAGRGRNIQYF. The gene calls are TRBV27 and TRBJ2-4; the D is unclear. Germline-derived CDR1 and CDR2 are MNHEY and SMNVEV (reference sequence). The V and J ends lost 0 bases and 6 bases respectively, with 18 bases between them. This CDR3 has 17 amino acids.

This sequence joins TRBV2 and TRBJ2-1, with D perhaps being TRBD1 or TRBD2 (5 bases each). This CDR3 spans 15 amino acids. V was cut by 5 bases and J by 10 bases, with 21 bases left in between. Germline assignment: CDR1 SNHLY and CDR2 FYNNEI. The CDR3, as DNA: TGTGCCAGCAGTCGTCGGTTCTGGGACCGACTGGAGCAGTTCTTC. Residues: CASSRRFWDRLEQFF.

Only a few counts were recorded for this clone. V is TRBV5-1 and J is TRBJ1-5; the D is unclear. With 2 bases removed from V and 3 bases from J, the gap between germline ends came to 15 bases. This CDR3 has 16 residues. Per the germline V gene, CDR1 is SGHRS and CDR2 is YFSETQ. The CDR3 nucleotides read TGCGCCAGCAGCTTAGGTGACCACGGACTCAATCAGCCCCAGCATTTT. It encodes CASSLGDHGLNQPQHF.

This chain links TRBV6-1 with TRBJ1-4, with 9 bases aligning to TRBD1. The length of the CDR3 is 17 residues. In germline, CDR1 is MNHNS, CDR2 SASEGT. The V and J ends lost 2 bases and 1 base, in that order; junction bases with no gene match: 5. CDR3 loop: CASSEQDRGKTNEKLFF. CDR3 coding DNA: TGTGCCAGCAGTGAACAAGACAGGGGGAAAACTAATGAAAAACTGTTTTTT.

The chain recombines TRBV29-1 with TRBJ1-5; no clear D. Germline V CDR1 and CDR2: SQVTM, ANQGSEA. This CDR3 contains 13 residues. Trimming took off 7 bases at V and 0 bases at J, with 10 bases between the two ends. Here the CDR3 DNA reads TGCAGCGCACTAATAGATAGCAATCAGCCCCAGCATTTT. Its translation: CSALIDSNQPQHF.